The rows below give T cell receptor beta chains drawn from one sample of a study of blood T cell repertoires in COVID-19. The method was immunoSEQ multiplex PCR; TCRdb's version includes in-frame clones alone and lacks a portion of them. The sample holds about 200,000 clones; 89% are singletons and the top ten take under 7%. Sequencing was done on a sample of peripheral blood. These receptors were taken from a man between 60 and 75 years old who had recovered from COVID-19. The CDR3 runs from the conserved cysteine through the conserved F or W. Each record gives: V gene, clone size, D gene, J gene, CDR3 DNA, CDR3 protein. A D gene is named only where the DNA matches it firmly. A row's size may be missing; if present it is once, few, many or a size class.

>TRBV20-1|-|-|TRBJ1-2
TGCAGTGCGCCCGGAGTGCTCGGCTACACCTTC
CSAPGVLGYTF
>TRBV9|-|TRBD2|TRBJ2-1
TGTGCCAGCAGCAAACTGGGCGGGGGGGCCGAATGGTACTACAATGAGCAGTTCTTC
CASSKLGGGAEWYYNEQFF
>TRBV7-3|-|TRBD1|TRBJ2-3
TGTGCCAGCAGCTCCAACAGGGGTCGGACAGATACGCAGTATTTT
CASSSNRGRTDTQYF
>TRBV6-5|-|TRBD1|TRBJ1-2
TGTGCCAGCATTCCGACAGGGTATTCTGGCTACACCTTC
CASIPTGYSGYTF
>TRBV14|few|TRBD1|TRBJ2-5
TGTGCCAGCAGCCAAAGGGTAGACAGGGCAAGACGAGAGACCCAGTACTTC
CASSQRVDRARRETQYF
>TRBV9|-|TRBD1|TRBJ1-5
TGTGCCAGCAACCAGGGGGACGATCAGCCCCAGCATTTT
CASNQGDDQPQHF
>TRBV7-3|-|-|TRBJ1-6
TGTGCCAGCAGCTTAGCCAGTAATTCACCCCTCCACTTT
CASSLASNSPLHF
>TRBV19|-|-|TRBJ1-6
TGTGCCAGTAGTCGGACAACATCCCCCCTCCACTTT
CASSRTTSPLHF
>TRBV19|-|-|TRBJ2-7
TGTGCCAGTAGTTTCCGGGACTCTGAAAAGCAGTACTTC
CASSFRDSEKQYF
>TRBV28|-|-|TRBJ2-7
TGTGCCAGCAGTTTAATGTCCAGGCTTTTTTCCTACGAGCAGTACTTC
CASSLMSRLFSYEQYF